Below are 5 T cell receptor beta chains sequenced from a single sample in a study of T cell responses to AZD1222 COVID-19 vaccine. Clones were read by immunoSEQ multiplex PCR, and TCRdb kept only the in-frame ones, dropping some. The repertoire holds about 120,000 clones, 90% seen once, with 6% to 9% in the top ten. This specimen was peripheral blood, taken on day 0 of AZD1222 vaccination. These receptors came from an adult in good health.

This chain connects TRBV27 to TRBJ1-6, with no clear D. The CDR3 covers 14 residues. CDR1 MNHEY and CDR2 SMNVEV come from the germline V gene (reference sequence). The ends were cut back, 2 bases at V and 12 bases at J, with 14 bases in the middle. This CDR3 reads CASSLRQTTQPLHF. CDR3 nucleotides: TGTGCCAGCAGTTTACGGCAAACAACGCAACCCCTCCACTTT.

The V call is TRBV19, the J call TRBJ1-2; 7 nucleotides line up with TRBD1. The CDR3 is 16 residues long. Germline V lookup: CDR1 LNHDA, CDR2 SQIVND (reference sequence). The V and J ends lost 9 bases and 8 bases, in that order; junction bases with no gene match: 21. As DNA, the CDR3 is TGTGCCAGCCTGCCGGGACAGTATCGGTTCGGCAACGGCTACACCTTC. This codes for CASLPGQYRFGNGYTF.

The genes are TRBV10-2 and TRBJ1-5; 8 bases align to TRBD1. CDR3 length equals 17 residues. Trimming cost V 10 bases and J 3 bases; bases outside gene matches: 17. Germline V gene data show CDR1 as WSHSY and CDR2 as SAAADI. The CDR3 region is CATTPNLGTGDNQPQHF. CDR3 nucleotide sequence: TGCGCCACTACCCCGAACTTGGGGACAGGTGACAATCAGCCCCAGCATTTT.

This clone was picked up a small number of times. The V call is TRBV6-5, the J call TRBJ2-7, with a weak D call TRBD1 (5 bases). Germline V gives CDR1 MNHEY, CDR2 SVGAGI. The CDR3 runs to 15 residues. V was shortened by 0 bases and J by 1 base, with 10 bases between the two germline ends. CDR3: CASSYSSGASYEQYF. CDR3 DNA: TGTGCCAGCAGTTACTCGAGTGGGGCATCCTACGAGCAGTACTTC.

The chain employs TRBV7-9 and TRBJ1-2; D possibly corresponds to TRBD1 (5 bases). V was cut by 4 bases and J by 2 bases, with 11 bases left in between. This CDR3 is 14 amino acids long. Germline-derived CDR1 and CDR2 are SEHNR and FQNEAQ (reference sequence). The CDR3: CASSSQGRNYGYTF. DNA of the CDR3: TGTGCCAGCAGCTCTCAGGGACGGAACTATGGCTACACCTTC.